This TCR beta chain comes out of a study of T cells expressing NK-cell markers. The germline V gene encodes CDR1 GTSNPN and CDR2 SVGIG (reference sequence). The CDR3 has 11 residues. Reanalyzing the 5' RACE reads, TCRdb keeps one entry per CDR3 protein, without DNA. The sample yields 120,000 to 150,000 distinct CDR3 sequences, of which the top ten take up 9.5% to 15%. The sequenced material came from blood T cells: a sorted CD56 or NKG2C T cell subset, CD4+ or CD8+ T cells, or bulk PBMC T cells (not recorded which). This TCR was sampled from a young man in good health. The rearrangement uses TRBV30 and TRBJ1-2; TCRdb picks TRBD1, but there is no DNA to check that call. The CDR3 loop is CAWFRGYGYTF.